This paragraph covers one T cell receptor beta chain sequence. The data originate from a study of blood T cell repertoires in COVID-19. A Seattle source enrolled patients during active infection and followed them longitudinally. V dropped 1 base and J dropped 1 base, with 21 bases sitting between them. The CDR3 has 19 amino acids. The germline V gene has CDR1 SNHLY and CDR2 FYNNEI. The method was immunoSEQ multiplex PCR; TCRdb's version includes in-frame clones alone and lacks a portion of them. The sample contains about 480,000 clones, about 91% of which appear only once. Source material: peripheral blood. The chain joins TRBV2 to TRBJ2-3, with D possibly being TRBD2 (5 bases). This clonotype was obtained from a woman aged 45-60 years with COVID-19, enrolled during active disease. CDR3 coding DNA: TGTGCCAGCAGTGAAGGCCCTGGTAGCGCTAGCCCCGGCACAGATACGCAGTATTTT. Residues: CASSEGPGSASPGTDTQYF.